What follows describes a single TCR beta chain. No antigen is known for it. With CCR7-negative CD45RA+ TemRA cells, CD45RO+ cells were combined in CD8 memory. The germline V gene encodes CDR1 MNHEY and CDR2 SVGAGI. This CDR3 is built from 14 residues. V was clipped by 2 bases and J by 2 bases, with 10 bases between them. The entry originates in a study of shared clonotypes between healthy human individuals. At the level of the study: There were three CD4 naive, three CD4 memory, two CD8 naive and one CD8 memory plates per donor. Broader study findings: Non-shared clonotypes displayed generation probabilities falling below those of clonotypes present in all four donors.

Sorted-subset replicate PCR reactions contained approximately 190 ng DNA, corresponding to tens of thousands of T cell genomes. Sequencing used immunoSEQ multiplex PCR; TCRdb keeps in-frame clones, though not all of them. Of about 95,000 clones listed, approximately 61% are singletons. This sequence originates from a man aged 25-45 years in good health. Material: memory CD8+ T cells sorted from blood. Documented subset: CD45RO+ cells pooled with CCR7-negative TemRA cells. The rearrangement links TRBV6-5 to TRBJ2-7; possibly TRBD1 for D (6 bases). The CDR3 spells CASSYIEGAYEQYF. The DNA for the CDR3 is TGTGCCAGCAGTTACATCGAGGGGGCCTACGAGCAGTACTTC.